This T cell receptor beta chain appears in the sequencing data of a study of identical twins. General observations from the study: There is a chance that invariant MAIT and iNKT cells partially muddied zero-insertion analyses.

MiXCR, applied by TCRdb to the 5' RACE reads, yields one record per CDR3 protein. The sample has 450,000 to 500,000 distinct CDR3 sequences, 14% seen once. Regarding this clonotype: Its antigen is still unknown.

The V segment lost 4 bases and the J segment 4 bases; nucleotides outside the gene matches: 6. The CDR3 runs to 14 residues. Germline lookup yields CDR1 LGHNA and CDR2 YSLEER. These data also formed part of another study, on yellow fever vaccine responses in identical twins.

The gene calls are TRBV4-3 and TRBJ1-2; 7 positions match TRBD1. Sequencing used CD4+ T cells sorted from blood. The sequence was obtained from a woman under 30 in good health. DNA for the CDR3: TGCGCCAGCAGCCGACCGGGACAGAGCTATGGCTACACCTTC. This sequence encodes CASSRPGQSYGYTF.